The 28 T cell receptor beta chains given below trace back to one sample, sequenced in a study of blood T cell repertoires in COVID-19 (dated by TCRdb to about 2020). Library generation was performed with the immunoSEQ multiplex PCR assay. TCRdb obtained this table from immuneACCESS and retained in-frame rearrangements with V and J assigned. These tables miss some clones; where compared with another copy, unresolved V genes account for less than half of the shortfall, and the remainder is unexplained. Within this sample are around 250,000 clones, with around 90% of them counted one time only. Roughly 2.8% of the sample rests with the top ten. The sequenced material came from PBMCs or T cells enriched from blood (not recorded which). These receptor sequences come from a man between 35 and 55 years old who had been exposed to COVID-19.

This clone was found once. V usage is TRBV10-3 and J usage is TRBJ1-1; D is unclear. CDR3 size: 13 residues. CDR1 is ENHRY, CDR2 SYGVKD, per germline. V was clipped by 0 bases and J by 2 bases, with 4 bases between them. Here the CDR3 DNA reads TGTGCCATCAGTGAGTCTAAAAACACTGAAGCTTTCTTT. It codes for CAISESKNTEAFF.

V is TRBV3-1 (or the pseudogene TRBV3-2) and J is TRBJ2-7; unclear D gene. The CDR3 loop spans 12 amino acids. Germline V gene sequence: CDR1 LGHDT, CDR2 YNNKEL (reference sequence). Trimming stripped 1 base from V and 3 bases from J, with 4 bases between. The CDR3 region has the DNA TGTGCCAGCAGCCAAGCCCGCTACGAGCAGTACTTC. Protein product: CASSQARYEQYF.

This chain joins TRBV7-9 and TRBJ1-3, with a weak D call TRBD1 (6 bases). V was clipped by 4 bases and J by 0 bases, with 10 bases between them. Germline CDR1 is SEHNR and CDR2 is FQNEAQ (reference sequence). This CDR3 is built from 15 residues. The CDR3 is CASSSDRRSGNTIYF. CDR3 sequence (DNA): TGTGCCAGCAGCTCGGACAGACGCTCTGGAAACACCATATATTTT.

The rearrangement uses TRBV11-2 and TRBJ2-1, with a possible D match to TRBD2 (6 bases). The CDR3 spans 18 residues. V was shortened by 7 bases and J by 3 bases, with 25 bases between the two germline ends. Germline V lookup: CDR1 SGHAT, CDR2 FQNNGV. For the CDR3, the DNA is TGTGCCAGCACCCCCGAAGGGCGGGGTATAACAGGCTACAATGAGCAGTTCTTC. Amino acid sequence: CASTPEGRGITGYNEQFF.

This clone was detected only once. The rearrangement links TRBV6-7 to TRBJ1-6, with 8 bases fitting TRBD1. TRBV6-7 is assigned to the ORF class and has an uncertain function. This CDR3 contains 16 residues. Trimming at V came to 0 bases and at J to 8 bases, leaving 6 bases not matched to a gene. CDR3 coding DNA: TGTGCCAGCAGTTACTCCTTCAGGGGGCAGGATTCACCCCTCCACTTT. Translating it yields CASSYSFRGQDSPLHF.

This chain connects TRBV28 to TRBJ2-2; 12 bases line up with TRBD2. After removal of 6 bases from V and 2 bases from J, the junction contained 10 bases not matched to a gene. This CDR3 has 18 residues. Germline V gene data show CDR1 as MDHEN and CDR2 as SYDVKM. The DNA of the CDR3 is TGTGCCAGCAGCCGATTCGGACTAGCGGGACTTAACACCGGGGAGCTGTTTTTT. Protein: CASSRFGLAGLNTGELFF. The whole variable domain, remainder taken from reference TRBV28 and TRBJ2-2, is DVKVTQSSRYLVKRTGEKVFLECVQDMDHENMFWYRQDPGLGLRLIYFSYDVKMKEKGDIPEGYSVSREKKERFSLILESASTNQTSMYLCASSRFGLAGLNTGELFFGEGSRLTVL.

V is TRBV28 and J is TRBJ2-7; TRBD1 agrees at 9 bases. Unmatched junction bases numbered 6, after V lost 6 bases and J lost 3 bases. CDR3 length: 14 residues. CDR1 and CDR2 from the germline V gene are MDHEN and SYDVKM. The CDR3 loop reads CASSPDRGNYEQYF. In DNA form, the CDR3 reads TGTGCCAGCAGCCCCGACAGGGGGAACTACGAGCAGTACTTC.

V usage is TRBV28 and J usage is TRBJ1-6, with D perhaps matching TRBD1 (6 bases). V was cut by 4 bases and J by 7 bases, with 8 bases left in between. Germline lookup yields CDR1 MDHEN and CDR2 SYDVKM. The CDR3 covers 13 residues. Here the CDR3 DNA reads TGTGCCAGCAGTTGGGACAACAATTCACCCCTCCACTTT. Translating gives CASSWDNNSPLHF.

This clone appeared a single time. The J gene is TRBJ1-1, the V gene TRBV6-5, with 7 positions matching TRBD1. CDR3 length: 15 amino acids. Germline assignment: CDR1 MNHEY and CDR2 SVGAGI. Trimming at V came to 5 bases and at J to 1 base, leaving 7 bases not matched to a gene. CDR3 amino acids: CASSPPGQKNTEAFF. DNA for the CDR3: TGTGCCAGCAGTCCACCGGGACAGAAGAACACTGAAGCTTTCTTT.

Only one count was recorded for this clone. The rearrangement links TRBV11-2 to TRBJ1-3; D unresolved. The germline V and J ends were trimmed by 3 bases and 8 bases, with 5 bases remaining between them. Germline V gives CDR1 SGHAT, CDR2 FQNNGV. The CDR3 is 11 amino acids. CDR3 DNA sequence: TGTGCCAGCAGCTTGAGTGACACCATATATTTT. It encodes CASSLSDTIYF.

This chain connects TRBV3-1 (or the pseudogene TRBV3-2) to TRBJ2-1; the D is unclear. In germline, CDR1 is LGHDT, CDR2 YNNKEL (reference sequence). Trimming cost V 4 bases and J 0 bases, with 10 bases left between them. The CDR3 is made up of 15 amino acids. Written as DNA, the CDR3 is TGTGCCAGCAGCCCATTCCTGAGCTCCTACAATGAGCAGTTCTTC. Amino acid sequence: CASSPFLSSYNEQFF.

The J gene is TRBJ2-1, the V gene TRBV5-4; TRBD1 aligns across 7 bases. Germline CDR1 and CDR2: SGHNT and YYREEE (reference sequence). The CDR3 has 15 amino acids. J gave up 0 bases and V 4 bases, and 4 bases lay outside the gene matches. The CDR3 coding sequence is TGTGCCAGCAGCCCCGGACAGGTCTCCTACAATGAGCAGTTCTTC. The encoded protein is CASSPGQVSYNEQFF.

CDR3 DNA: TGTGCCAGCGGACAGGCCTATAATTCACCCCTCCACTTT. Protein product: CASGQAYNSPLHF. This chain links TRBV2 with TRBJ1-6; 7 bases agree with TRBD1. J lost 2 bases, V lost 8 bases, and 0 bases had no gene match. From germline, CDR1 is SNHLY and CDR2 FYNNEI. The CDR3 is made up of 13 amino acids.

The chain links TRBV19 to TRBJ1-2; TRBD1 is a possible D gene (6 bases). This CDR3 region has 11 residues. V dropped 6 bases and J dropped 6 bases, with 8 bases sitting between them. Germline V gene sequence: CDR1 LNHDA, CDR2 SQIVND (reference sequence). CDR3 nucleotide sequence: TGTGCCAGTAGCCAGGGGAATGGCTACACCTTC. The encoded protein is CASSQGNGYTF.

The chain is built from TRBV15 and TRBJ1-5; no clear D gene. CDR3 length equals 16 residues. CDR1 is LNHNV, CDR2 YYDKDF, per germline (reference sequence). The V gene lost 1 base and the J gene lost 1 base, with 11 bases spanning the gap. The CDR3 here is CATSRGWGGSNQPQHF. Here the CDR3 DNA reads TGTGCCACCAGCAGAGGGTGGGGAGGGAGCAATCAGCCCCAGCATTTT.

This chain uses TRBV4-1 with TRBJ2-7; 8 nucleotides line up with TRBD2. Germline V CDR1 and CDR2: MGHRA, YSYEKL. J gave up 2 bases and V 4 bases, and 4 bases lay outside the gene matches. This CDR3 is built from 14 residues. The CDR3 DNA follows: TGCGCCAGCAGCCCGACTAGCGCCGCCTACGAGCAGTACTTC. It encodes CASSPTSAAYEQYF.

CDR3 sequence reads: CASSDYGNTEAFF. Here the CDR3 DNA reads TGTGCCAGCAGCGACTATGGGAACACTGAAGCTTTCTTT. V usage is TRBV7-8 and J usage is TRBJ1-1; D is unclear. From germline, CDR1 is SGHVS and CDR2 FQNEAQ. Trimming took 5 bases from V and 1 from J, leaving 8 bases between them. The CDR3 extends over 13 amino acids.

The chain carries TRBV5-4 and TRBJ1-1; D perhaps matches TRBD1 (5 bases). The ends were cut back, 2 bases at V and 2 bases at J, with 13 bases in the middle. The CDR3 has 15 amino acids. Per germline, CDR1 SGHNT and CDR2 YYREEE (reference sequence). As DNA, the CDR3 is TGTGCCAGCAGCTTACAAACAGGCGCTAACACTGAAGCTTTCTTT. As protein: CASSLQTGANTEAFF.

The J gene is TRBJ1-1, the V gene TRBV11-2, with D possibly matching TRBD1 (5 bases). Germline-derived CDR1 and CDR2 are SGHAT and FQNNGV. This CDR3 is built from 13 residues. Trimming stripped 0 bases from V and 7 bases from J, with 9 bases between. The DNA for the CDR3 is TGTGCCAGCAGCTTAGATCGACAGCTTGAAGCTTTCTTT. As protein: CASSLDRQLEAFF.

V and J are TRBV13 and TRBJ2-7, with TRBD2 identical over 8 bases. This CDR3 has 15 residues. CDR1 and CDR2 (germline): PRHDT, FYEKMQ (reference sequence). Trimming removed 3 bases from V and 5 bases from J; junction bases left unmatched: 9. CDR3 in DNA: TGTGCCAGCAGCTTCGCCGCGGGGGGAGGCAACGAGCAGTACTTC. Its translation is CASSFAAGGGNEQYF.

The chain joins TRBV11-3 to TRBJ2-7; a weak D match, TRBD1 (5 bases). V was trimmed by 1 base and J by 4 bases, leaving 14 bases between them. The CDR3 contains 15 residues. Germline CDR1 is SGHNT and CDR2 is YENEEA. CDR3 in amino acids: CASSLATAGSYEQYF. CDR3 DNA: TGTGCCAGCAGCTTAGCTACGGCAGGGTCGTACGAGCAGTACTTC.

The rearrangement links TRBV4-1 to TRBJ2-7, with a weak D call TRBD2 (5 bases). This CDR3 region has 16 residues. Germline assignment: CDR1 MGHRA and CDR2 YSYEKL. V lost 0 bases and J 3 bases, leaving 15 bases between the germline ends. The CDR3 coding sequence is TGCGCCAGCAGCCAAGATGAATATAAAGACTACTACGAGCAGTACTTC. As protein: CASSQDEYKDYYEQYF.

The J gene is TRBJ2-7, the V gene TRBV19; 8 bases agree with TRBD2. Germline V gene lookup returns CDR1 LNHDA and CDR2 SQIVND (reference sequence). Losses at the gene ends were 3 bases for V and 0 bases for J; bases not matched to a gene: 4. This CDR3 contains 15 residues. The CDR3 region has the DNA TGTGCCAGTAGTATCCAGCGGGAGAGCTCCTACGAGCAGTACTTC. This sequence encodes CASSIQRESSYEQYF.

V gene TRBV3-1 (or the pseudogene TRBV3-2) combines with J gene TRBJ1-5; a possible D gene is TRBD1 (6 bases). Germline V gene lookup returns CDR1 LGHDT and CDR2 YNNKEL (reference sequence). This CDR3 is 17 amino acids long. The V and J ends lost 4 bases and 3 bases respectively, with 19 bases between them. CDR3 bases: TGTGCCAGCAGCCCTCCTCTAGAGGACAGACTCAATCAGCCCCAGCATTTT. Translation: CASSPPLEDRLNQPQHF.

DNA of the CDR3: TGTGCCAGCAGCACCGGGACTAGCGGGAGAGAGCAGTACTTC. It yields the protein CASSTGTSGREQYF. The chain is built from TRBV3-1 (or the pseudogene TRBV3-2) and TRBJ2-7, with 14 bases lining up with TRBD2. The CDR3 consists of 14 residues. Trimming removed 5 bases from V and 7 bases from J; junction bases left unmatched: 4. CDR1 is LGHDT and CDR2 is YNNKEL in the germline V gene (reference sequence).

Only a few counts were recorded for this clone. The chain links TRBV28 to TRBJ2-7; D is possibly TRBD2 (6 bases). Between the trimmed V and J ends, which lost 3 bases and 4 bases, there was a span of 19 bases. The CDR3 covers 16 residues. Per the germline V gene, CDR1 is MDHEN and CDR2 is SYDVKM. CDR3 sequence: CASSFKAGTPIYEQYF. As DNA, the CDR3 is TGTGCCAGCAGTTTTAAGGCGGGAACACCGATATACGAGCAGTACTTC.

The V call is TRBV3-1 (or the pseudogene TRBV3-2), the J call TRBJ1-1; 10 nucleotides agree with TRBD1. Germline loops: CDR1 LGHDT, CDR2 YNNKEL (reference sequence). Losses at the gene ends were 4 bases for V and 6 bases for J; bases not matched to a gene: 11. The CDR3 has 16 amino acids. CDR3 coding DNA: TGTGCCAGCAGCCCCGGAGACAGGGGGCTTTTTTCTGAAGCTTTCTTT. Translation gives CASSPGDRGLFSEAFF.

V is TRBV9 and J is TRBJ2-1, with TRBD2 matching 15 bases. CDR1 and CDR2 from the germline V gene are SGDLS and YYNGEE. With 3 bases clipped from V and 6 bases from J, the junction kept 1 base outside the gene matches. This CDR3 is built from 15 residues. CDR3 sequence: CASSGGLAGGNEQFF. CDR3 coding DNA: TGTGCCAGCAGCGGGGGACTAGCGGGAGGCAATGAGCAGTTCTTC.